This record covers a single T cell receptor beta chain. Its antigen is still unknown. Preparing the TCRbeta library involved the use of unique molecular identifiers. One entry per CDR3 protein, called by TCRdb with MiXCR from the PCR reads. Of about 980,000 distinct CDR3 sequences detected, roughly 29% appear once; the ten largest clones hold approximately 30%. The source of the sample is a study of T-cell reconstitution after alpha-beta-depleted transplantation in children. Whole-study findings and limits: Reported findings indicate that, about two months after transplant, alpha-beta T cells came from several hundred expanded clones, which were derived from non-depleted graft cells. Counts and diversity of T cells one year after transplant came mostly from newly produced T cells.

Germline CDR1 and CDR2: KGHSH and LQKENI. Losses at the gene ends were 1 base for V and 5 bases for J; bases not matched to a gene: 11. The CDR3 covers 16 residues. The sequencing used PBMCs, mostly from graft donor cells, collected 360 days after TCRalphabeta/CD19-depleted stem cell transplant. The chain combines TRBV18 with TRBJ2-7; 7 bases are shared with TRBD2. The sequence was obtained from a boy younger than two who had a stem cell transplant for SCID, so the T cells may come from the graft donor. CDR3 nucleotide sequence: TGTGCCAGCTCACCACTCTATGTCCGGGGGGAGAACGAGCAGTACTTC. Translation gives CASSPLYVRGENEQYF.